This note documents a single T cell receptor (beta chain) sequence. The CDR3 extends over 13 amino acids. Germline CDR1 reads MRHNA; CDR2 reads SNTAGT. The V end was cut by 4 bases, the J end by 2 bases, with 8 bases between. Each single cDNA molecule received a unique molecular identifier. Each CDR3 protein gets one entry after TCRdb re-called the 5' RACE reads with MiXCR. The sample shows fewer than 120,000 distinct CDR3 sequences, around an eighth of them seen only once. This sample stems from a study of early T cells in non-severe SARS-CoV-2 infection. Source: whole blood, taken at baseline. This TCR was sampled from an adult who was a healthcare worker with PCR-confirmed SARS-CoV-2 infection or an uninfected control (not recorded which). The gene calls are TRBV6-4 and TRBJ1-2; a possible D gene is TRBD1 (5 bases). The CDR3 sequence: CASSGQTNYGYTF. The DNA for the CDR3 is TGTGCCAGCAGTGGACAGACGAACTATGGCTACACCTTC.